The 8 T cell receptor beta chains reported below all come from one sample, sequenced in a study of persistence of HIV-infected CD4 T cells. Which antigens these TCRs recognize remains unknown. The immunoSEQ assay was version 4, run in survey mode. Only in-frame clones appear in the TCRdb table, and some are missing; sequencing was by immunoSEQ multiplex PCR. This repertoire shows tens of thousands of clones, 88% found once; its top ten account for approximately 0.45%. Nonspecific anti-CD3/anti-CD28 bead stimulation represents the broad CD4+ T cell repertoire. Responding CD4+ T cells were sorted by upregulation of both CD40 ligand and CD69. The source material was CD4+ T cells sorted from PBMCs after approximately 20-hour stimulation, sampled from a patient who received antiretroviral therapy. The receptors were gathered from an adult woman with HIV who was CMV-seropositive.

CDR3: CASSKNSLFNEQFF. CDR3 DNA sequence: TGTGCCAGCAGCAAAAACAGCCTATTCAATGAGCAGTTCTTC. The genes are TRBV21-1 and TRBJ2-1; whether TRBD1, the table's D call, matches the DNA was not checked. TRBV21-1 is a listed pseudogene. CDR3 length: 14 amino acids.

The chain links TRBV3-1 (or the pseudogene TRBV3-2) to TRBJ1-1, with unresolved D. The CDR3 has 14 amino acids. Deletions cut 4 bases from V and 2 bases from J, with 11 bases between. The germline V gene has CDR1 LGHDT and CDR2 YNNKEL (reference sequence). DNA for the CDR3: TGTGCCAGCAGCCCAGACATCGGTAACACTGAAGCTTTCTTT. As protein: CASSPDIGNTEAFF.

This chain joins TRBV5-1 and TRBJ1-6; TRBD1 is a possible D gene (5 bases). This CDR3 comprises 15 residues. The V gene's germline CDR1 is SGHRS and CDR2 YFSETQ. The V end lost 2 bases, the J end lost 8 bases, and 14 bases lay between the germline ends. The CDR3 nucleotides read TGCGCCAGCAGCTTAGCGGGGCCTACTTATTCACCCCTCCACTTT. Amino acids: CASSLAGPTYSPLHF.

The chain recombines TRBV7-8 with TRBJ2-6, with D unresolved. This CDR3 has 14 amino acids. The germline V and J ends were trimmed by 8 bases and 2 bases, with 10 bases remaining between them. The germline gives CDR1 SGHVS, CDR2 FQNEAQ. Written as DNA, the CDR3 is TGTGCCAGCCTGCTGGACGCTGGGGCCAACGTCCTGACTTTC. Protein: CASLLDAGANVLTF. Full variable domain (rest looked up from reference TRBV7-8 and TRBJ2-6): GAGVSQSPRYKVAKRGQDVALRCDPISGHVSLFWYQQALGQGPEFLTYFQNEAQLDKSGLPSDRFFAERPEGSVSTLKIQRTQQEDSAVYLCASLLDAGANVLTFGAGSRLTVL.

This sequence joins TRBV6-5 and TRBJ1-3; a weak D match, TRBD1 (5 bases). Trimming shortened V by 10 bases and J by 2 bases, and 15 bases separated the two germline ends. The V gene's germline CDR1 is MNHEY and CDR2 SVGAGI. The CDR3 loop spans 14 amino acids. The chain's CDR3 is CATAGTLAGNTIYF. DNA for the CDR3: TGTGCCACCGCCGGGACTCTCGCTGGAAACACCATATATTTT.

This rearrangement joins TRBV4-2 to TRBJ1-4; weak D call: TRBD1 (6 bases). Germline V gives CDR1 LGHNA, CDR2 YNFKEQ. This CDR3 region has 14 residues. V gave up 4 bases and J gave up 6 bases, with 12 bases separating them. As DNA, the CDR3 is TGTGCCAGCAGCCCTGGGGGCGGGCATGAAAAACTGTTTTTT. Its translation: CASSPGGGHEKLFF.

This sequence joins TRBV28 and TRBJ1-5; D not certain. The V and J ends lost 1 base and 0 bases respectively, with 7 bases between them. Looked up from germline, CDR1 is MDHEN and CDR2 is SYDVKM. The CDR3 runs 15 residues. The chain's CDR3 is CASSLSQYSNQPQHF. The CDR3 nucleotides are TGTGCCAGCAGTTTATCCCAGTATAGCAATCAGCCCCAGCATTTT. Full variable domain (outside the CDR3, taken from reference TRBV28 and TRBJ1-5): DVKVTQSSRYLVKRTGEKVFLECVQDMDHENMFWYRQDPGLGLRLIYFSYDVKMKEKGDIPEGYSVSREKKERFSLILESASTNQTSMYLCASSLSQYSNQPQHFGDGTRLSIL.

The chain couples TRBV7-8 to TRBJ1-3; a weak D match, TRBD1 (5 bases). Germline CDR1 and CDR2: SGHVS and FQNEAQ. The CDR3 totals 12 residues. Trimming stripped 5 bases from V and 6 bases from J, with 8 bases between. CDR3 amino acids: CASSATVNTIYF. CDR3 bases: TGTGCCAGCAGCGCGACAGTAAACACCATATATTTT.